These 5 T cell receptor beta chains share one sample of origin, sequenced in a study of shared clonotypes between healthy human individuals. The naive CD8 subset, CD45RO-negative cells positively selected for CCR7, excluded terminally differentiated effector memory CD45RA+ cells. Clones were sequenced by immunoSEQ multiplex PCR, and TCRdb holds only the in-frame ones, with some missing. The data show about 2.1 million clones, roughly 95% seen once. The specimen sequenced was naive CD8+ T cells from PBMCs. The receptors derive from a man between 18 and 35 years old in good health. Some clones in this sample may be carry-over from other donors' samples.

CDR3 sequence (DNA): TGTGCCAGCAGCTTAGAGGGGACAGAGTGGGACGAGCAGTACTTC. Protein sequence: CASSLEGTEWDEQYF. The chain links TRBV11-2 to TRBJ2-7; TRBD1 matches at 7 bases. CDR3 length: 15 residues. V trimming: 0 bases; J trimming: 5 bases; junction bases outside the gene matches: 7. Germline CDR1 is SGHAT and CDR2 is FQNNGV.

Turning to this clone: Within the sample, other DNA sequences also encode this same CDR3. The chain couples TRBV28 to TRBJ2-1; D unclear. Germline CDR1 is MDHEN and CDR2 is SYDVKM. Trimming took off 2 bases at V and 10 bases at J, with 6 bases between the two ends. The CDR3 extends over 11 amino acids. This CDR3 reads CASSLNYEQFF. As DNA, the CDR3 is TGTGCCAGCAGTTTAAATTACGAGCAGTTCTTC.

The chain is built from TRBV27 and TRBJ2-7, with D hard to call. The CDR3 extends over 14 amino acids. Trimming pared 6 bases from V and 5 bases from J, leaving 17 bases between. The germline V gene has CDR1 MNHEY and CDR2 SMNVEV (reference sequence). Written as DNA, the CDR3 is TGTGCCAGCAGCCCAAAGGGCCCCTGGGACGAGCAGTACTTC. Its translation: CASSPKGPWDEQYF.

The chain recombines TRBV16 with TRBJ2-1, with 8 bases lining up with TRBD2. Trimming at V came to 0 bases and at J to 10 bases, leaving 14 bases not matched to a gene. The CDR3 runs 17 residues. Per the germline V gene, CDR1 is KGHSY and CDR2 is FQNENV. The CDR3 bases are TGTGCCAGCAGCCAATCTCAAACTAGCGGCTTAGGGGCGGAGCAGTTCTTC. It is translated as CASSQSQTSGLGAEQFF.

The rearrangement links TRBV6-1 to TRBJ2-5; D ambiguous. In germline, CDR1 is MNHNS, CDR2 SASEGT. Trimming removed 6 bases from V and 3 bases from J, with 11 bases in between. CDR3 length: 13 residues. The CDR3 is CASRGWQEETQYF. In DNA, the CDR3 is TGTGCCAGCAGAGGATGGCAAGAAGAGACCCAGTACTTC.